This T cell receptor beta chain appears in the sequencing data of a study of metastatic and nonmetastatic thyroid tumors. About the study: Repertoires of blood and of tissue (tumor or nodule) from malignant and benign thyroid patients were compared.

Overall study results and limits: Relative to benign nodules, malignant thyroid tumors were reportedly characterized by significantly elevated TCR beta diversity in blood and tumor.

This clone was counted ten times or more. Its antigen remains unidentified. In the source study's methods: Clinicopathological groups supplied CDR3 differences that were used to build a distant-metastasis classifier for papillary thyroid cancer. Using MiXCR, TCRdb re-called clones from the PCR reads. The V and J calls and clone size come from TCRdb's table, not from the authors' own analysis. Here the sample spans about 43,000 clones, about 3.3% being singletons. Thyroid surgery was preceded by no treatment in any patient. Sequenced input: blood. The TCR comes from a female donor with papillary thyroid cancer or a benign thyroid nodule (not recorded which). Some clones in this sample may be carry-over from other donors' samples.

This chain's CDR3 is CSAPVGPETQYF. DNA for the CDR3: TGCAGTGCGCCTGTGGGGCCGGAGACCCAGTACTTC. J is TRBJ2-5 and V is TRBV20-1; a possible D gene is TRBD1 (5 bases). V was pared by 6 bases and J by 5 bases, with 13 bases between. CDR1 and CDR2 (germline): DFQATT, SNEGSKA (reference sequence). The CDR3 length is 12 residues.